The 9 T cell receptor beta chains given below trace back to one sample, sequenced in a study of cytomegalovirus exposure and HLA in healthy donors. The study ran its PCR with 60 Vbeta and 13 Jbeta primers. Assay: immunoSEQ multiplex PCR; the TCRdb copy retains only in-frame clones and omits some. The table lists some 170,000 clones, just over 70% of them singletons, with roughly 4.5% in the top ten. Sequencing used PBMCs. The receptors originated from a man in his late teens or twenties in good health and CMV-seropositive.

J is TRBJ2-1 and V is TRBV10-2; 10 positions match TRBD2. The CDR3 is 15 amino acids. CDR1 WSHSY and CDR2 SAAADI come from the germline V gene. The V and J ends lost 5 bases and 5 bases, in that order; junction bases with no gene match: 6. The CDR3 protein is CASSLGLAPNNEQFF. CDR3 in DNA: TGCGCCAGCAGTTTGGGACTAGCGCCAAACAATGAGCAGTTCTTC.

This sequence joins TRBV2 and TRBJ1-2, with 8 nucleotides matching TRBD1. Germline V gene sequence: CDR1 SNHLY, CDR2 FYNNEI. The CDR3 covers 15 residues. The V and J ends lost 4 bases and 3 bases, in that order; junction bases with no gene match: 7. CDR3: CASSVVTGDYYGYTF. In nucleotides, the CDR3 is TGTGCCAGCAGTGTGGTGACAGGGGACTACTATGGCTACACCTTC.

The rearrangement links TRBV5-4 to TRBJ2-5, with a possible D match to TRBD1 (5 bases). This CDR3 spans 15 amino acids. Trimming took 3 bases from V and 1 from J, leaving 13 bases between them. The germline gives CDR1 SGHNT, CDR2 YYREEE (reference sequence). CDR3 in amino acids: CASSSLRQSQETQYF. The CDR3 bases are TGTGCCAGCAGCTCTCTACGACAGAGCCAAGAGACCCAGTACTTC.

The CDR3 coding sequence is TGTGCCACCTACAGGGGGAGCTATGGCTACACCTTC. This encodes CATYRGSYGYTF. The rearrangement joins TRBV28 to TRBJ1-2, with TRBD1 matching 8 bases. Trimming took 10 bases from V and 4 from J; bases not matched to a gene: 5. The CDR3 is 12 amino acids. CDR1 and CDR2 from the germline V gene are MDHEN and SYDVKM.

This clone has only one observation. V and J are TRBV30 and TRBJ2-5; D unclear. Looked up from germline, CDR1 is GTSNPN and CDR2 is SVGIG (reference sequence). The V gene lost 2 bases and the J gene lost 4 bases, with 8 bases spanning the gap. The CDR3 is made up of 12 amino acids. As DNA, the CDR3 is TGTGCCTGGAGTAAGCTTCGAGAGACCCAGTACTTC. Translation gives CAWSKLRETQYF.

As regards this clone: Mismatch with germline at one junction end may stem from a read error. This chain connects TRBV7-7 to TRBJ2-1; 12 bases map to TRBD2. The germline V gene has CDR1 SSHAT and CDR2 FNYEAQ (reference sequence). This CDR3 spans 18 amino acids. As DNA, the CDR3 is TGTGCTAGCAGCGACGATCCTAGCGGGGGGGGCTCCTACAATGAGCAGTTCTTC. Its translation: CASSDDPSGGGSYNEQFF.

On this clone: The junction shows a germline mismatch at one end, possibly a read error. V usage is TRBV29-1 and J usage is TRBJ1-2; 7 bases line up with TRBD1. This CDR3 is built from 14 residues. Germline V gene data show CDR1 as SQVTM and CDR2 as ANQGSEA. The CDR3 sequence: CSAPSGTANYGYPF. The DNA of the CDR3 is TGCAGCGCCCCCTCCGGGACAGCTAACTATGGCTACCCCTTC.

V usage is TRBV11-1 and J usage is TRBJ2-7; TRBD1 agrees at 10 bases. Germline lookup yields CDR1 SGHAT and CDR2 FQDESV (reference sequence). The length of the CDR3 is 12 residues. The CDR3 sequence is CASSFDRGPAVV. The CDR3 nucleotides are TGTGCCAGCAGCTTTGACAGGGGGCCAGCGGTCGTC.

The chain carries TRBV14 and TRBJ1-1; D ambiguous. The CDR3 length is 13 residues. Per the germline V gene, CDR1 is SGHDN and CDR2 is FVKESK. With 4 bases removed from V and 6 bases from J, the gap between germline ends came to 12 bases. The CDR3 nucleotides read TGTGCCAGCAGCCGGCGCGGTAGCTCTGAAGCTTTCTTT. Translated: CASSRRGSSEAFF.